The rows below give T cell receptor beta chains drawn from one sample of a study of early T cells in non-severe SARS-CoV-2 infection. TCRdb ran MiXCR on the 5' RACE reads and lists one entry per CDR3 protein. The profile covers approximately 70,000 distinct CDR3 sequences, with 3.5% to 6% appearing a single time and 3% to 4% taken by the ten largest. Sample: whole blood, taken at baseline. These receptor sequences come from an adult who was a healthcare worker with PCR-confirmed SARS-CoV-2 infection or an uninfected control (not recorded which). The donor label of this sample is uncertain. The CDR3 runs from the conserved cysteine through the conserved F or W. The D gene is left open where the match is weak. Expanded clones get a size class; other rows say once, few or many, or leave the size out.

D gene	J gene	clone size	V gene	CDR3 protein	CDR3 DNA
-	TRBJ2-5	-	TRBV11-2	CASESEGTPQETQYF	TGTGCCAGCGAATCCGAAGGGACTCCTCAAGAGACCCAGTACTTC
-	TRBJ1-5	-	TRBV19	CASSSAGFNQPQHF	TGTGCCAGTAGTTCCGCAGGTTTCAATCAGCCCCAGCATTTT
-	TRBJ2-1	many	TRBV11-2	CASSLVGQGYNEQFF	TGTGCCAGCAGCTTAGTTGGACAAGGATACAATGAGCAGTTCTTC
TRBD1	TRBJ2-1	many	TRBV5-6	CASSEGAPAHEQFF	TGTGCCAGCAGCGAGGGGGCCCCGGCGCATGAGCAGTTCTTC
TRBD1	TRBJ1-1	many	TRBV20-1	CSARDYDRGGSKGKAFF	TGCAGTGCTAGAGATTATGACAGGGGCGGGTCCAAAGGCAAAGCTTTCTTT
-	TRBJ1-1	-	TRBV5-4	CASTPWSKNTEAFF	TGTGCCAGCACCCCTTGGAGCAAAAACACTGAAGCTTTCTTT
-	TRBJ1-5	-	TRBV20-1	CSARDRGSNQPQHF	TGCAGTGCTAGAGATCGGGGCAGCAATCAGCCCCAGCATTTT
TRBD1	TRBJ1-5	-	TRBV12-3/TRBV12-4	CASSPTPTGGQPQHF	TGTGCCAGCAGTCCAACCCCCACAGGGGGGCAGCCCCAGCATTTT
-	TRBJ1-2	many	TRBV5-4	CASSKTGNPYYGYTF	TGTGCCAGCAGCAAAACAGGGAACCCCTACTATGGCTACACCTTC
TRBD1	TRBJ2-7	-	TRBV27	CASSSIGQGYEQYF	TGTGCCAGCAGTTCAATCGGACAGGGCTACGAGCAGTACTTC
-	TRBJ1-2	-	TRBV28	CASSLALPGPWYGYTF	TGTGCCAGCAGTTTAGCTCTTCCGGGACCATGGTATGGCTACACCTTC
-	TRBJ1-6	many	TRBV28	CASSSPLPSSYNSPLHF	TGTGCCAGCAGTTCCCCCCTTCCGAGCTCCTATAATTCACCCCTCCACTTT
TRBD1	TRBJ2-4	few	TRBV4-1	CASSQPGTGGQNIQYF	TGCGCCAGCAGCCAACCCGGGACAGGGGGCCAAAACATTCAGTACTTC
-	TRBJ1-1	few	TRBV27	CASSLSLNTEAFF	TGTGCCAGCAGTTTGAGTCTGAACACTGAAGCTTTCTTT
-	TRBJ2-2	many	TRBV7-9	CASSWGTGELFF	TGTGCCAGCAGCTGGGGGACCGGGGAGCTGTTTTTT
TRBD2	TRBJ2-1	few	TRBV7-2	CASSLYPTSHQAYNEQFF	TGTGCCAGCAGCCTTTACCCGACTAGCCACCAGGCCTACAATGAGCAGTTCTTC
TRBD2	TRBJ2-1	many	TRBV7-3	CASSSLAGAGNEQFF	TGTGCCAGCAGCTCATTAGCGGGGGCCGGCAATGAGCAGTTCTTC
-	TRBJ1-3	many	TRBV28	CASSLSLNSGNTIYF	TGTGCCAGCAGTTTATCCTTAAACTCTGGAAACACCATATATTTT
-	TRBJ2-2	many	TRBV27	CASSPVTGRTGELFF	TGTGCCAGCAGTCCTGTGACGGGAAGAACCGGGGAGCTGTTTTTT
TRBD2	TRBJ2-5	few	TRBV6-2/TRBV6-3	CASSGPQLAGETQYF	TGTGCCAGCAGTGGTCCCCAACTAGCGGGTGAGACCCAGTACTTC
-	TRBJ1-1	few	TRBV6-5	CASSYRGDTEVFF	TGTGCCAGCAGTTACAGGGGGGACACTGAAGTTTTCTTT
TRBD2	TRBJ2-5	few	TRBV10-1	CASSEGTSGVQETQYF	TGCGCCAGCAGCGAAGGGACTAGCGGGGTGCAAGAGACCCAGTACTTC
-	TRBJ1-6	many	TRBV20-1	CSARGGSIASNSPLHF	TGCAGTGCTAGGGGGGGAAGTATCGCGTCAAATTCACCCCTCCACTTT
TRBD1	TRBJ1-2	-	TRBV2	CASSEAGQGVNYGYTF	TGTGCCAGCAGTGAAGCCGGACAGGGGGTTAACTATGGCTACACCTTC
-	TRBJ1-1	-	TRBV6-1	CASRPWETEAFF	TGTGCCAGCAGACCCTGGGAGACTGAAGCTTTCTTT
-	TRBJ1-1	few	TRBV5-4	CASTMGSNTEAFF	TGTGCCAGCACCATGGGCTCCAACACTGAAGCTTTCTTT
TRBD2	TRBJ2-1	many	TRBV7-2	CASSLVRGGANEQFF	TGTGCCAGCAGCTTAGTGCGCGGGGGGGCAAATGAGCAGTTCTTC
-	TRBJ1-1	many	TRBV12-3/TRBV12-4	CASSLGPNTEAFF	TGTGCCAGCAGTCTGGGACCAAACACTGAAGCTTTCTTT
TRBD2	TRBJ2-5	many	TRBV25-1	CASSDPGLAGQETQYF	TGTGCCAGCAGTGACCCCGGACTAGCGGGGCAAGAGACCCAGTACTTC
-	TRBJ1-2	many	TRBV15	CATSRRPTPGYGYTF	TGTGCCACCAGCAGAAGGCCTACCCCAGGCTATGGCTACACCTTC
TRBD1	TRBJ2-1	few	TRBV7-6	CASSSGTGGSGEQFF	TGTGCCAGCAGCTCCGGGACAGGGGGTTCGGGTGAGCAGTTCTTC
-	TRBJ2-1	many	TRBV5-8	CASSLARYNEQFF	TGTGCCAGCAGCTTGGCCAGATACAATGAGCAGTTCTTC
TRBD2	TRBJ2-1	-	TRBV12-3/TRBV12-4	CASKTLAGGYNEQFF	TGTGCCAGCAAAACCCTAGCGGGGGGATACAATGAGCAGTTCTTC
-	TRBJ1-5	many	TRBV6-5	CASKFRDTYNQPQHF	TGTGCCAGCAAATTCCGGGACACATACAATCAGCCCCAGCATTTT
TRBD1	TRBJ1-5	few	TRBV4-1	CASSEGQGMAWPQHF	TGCGCCAGCAGCGAAGGACAGGGTATGGCTTGGCCCCAGCATTTT
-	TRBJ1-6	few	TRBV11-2	CASSAGSPLHF	TGTGCCAGCAGCGCAGGGTCACCCCTCCACTTT
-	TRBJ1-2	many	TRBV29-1	CSVGARDTTPNGYTF	TGCAGCGTTGGGGCCCGGGACACCACTCCAAATGGCTACACCTTC
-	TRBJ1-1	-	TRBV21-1	CASSKVRQGWCTEAFF	TGTGCCAGCAGCAAAGTCCGACAGGGCTGGTGCACTGAAGCTTTCTTT
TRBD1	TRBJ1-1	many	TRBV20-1	CSAPRTGGTEAFF	TGCAGTGCTCCCCGGACAGGGGGCACTGAAGCTTTCTTT
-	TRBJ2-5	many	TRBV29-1	CSVDPQGQEAQYF	TGCAGCGTTGATCCCCAGGGACAAGAGGCCCAGTACTTC
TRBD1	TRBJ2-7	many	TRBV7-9	CASSLRDRDYEQYF	TGTGCCAGCAGCTTACGGGACAGGGACTACGAGCAGTACTTC
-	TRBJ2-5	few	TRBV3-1	CASSQRGKETQYF	TGTGCCAGCAGCCAACGCGGCAAAGAGACCCAGTACTTC